This TCR beta chain emerged from a study of tumor-infiltrating lymphocytes in oesophageal squamous cell carcinoma. This CDR3 has 15 residues. The V segment lost 0 bases and the J segment 8 bases; nucleotides outside the gene matches: 3. Germline V CDR1 and CDR2: SGHVS, FNYEAQ. This clonotype was found a few times. TCRdb used MiXCR to reprocess the PCR reads, holding one entry per CDR3 protein. This table has over 15,000 distinct CDR3 sequences, 40% to 55% appearing once. The TCR comes from a male donor with esophageal squamous cell carcinoma. The chain links TRBV7-6 to TRBJ2-1; 11 bases map to TRBD2. Input material: esophageal tumor tissue. The CDR3 sequence is CASSLASGRDDEQFF. The CDR3 DNA is TGTGCCAGCAGCTTAGCTAGCGGGAGGGACGATGAGCAGTTCTTC.